This T cell receptor (beta chain) was documented in a study of cytomegalovirus exposure and HLA in healthy donors. V shed 5 bases and J shed 5 bases, with 18 bases lying between them. Germline V gives CDR1 SGHTA, CDR2 FQGTGA. The CDR3 spans 15 residues. This clone was seen only a few times. Data came from immunoSEQ multiplex PCR; TCRdb stores just in-frame clones and leaves some out. Of some 99,000 clones listed, 85% to 90% were seen once; the top ten hold more than 2%. The donors were part of the validation cohort of 95 to 150 subjects. That cohort was separate from the first cohort, which comprised 500 to 850 subjects.

This receptor was obtained from a woman between 18 and 29 years old in good health and CMV-seronegative. The rearrangement uses TRBV7-3 and TRBJ2-5, with D perhaps matching TRBD2 (6 bases). The specimen sequenced was PBMCs. CDR3 in amino acids: CASSHYGGTGETQYF. In DNA form, the CDR3 reads TGTGCCAGCAGCCACTACGGAGGGACCGGGGAGACCCAGTACTTC.